This T cell receptor (beta chain) was identified during a study of CD8+CD57+ T cells in acquired aplastic anemia. Genomic DNA, the template, was used for profiling of the TCR beta VDJ and CDR3. TCRdb passed the reads through MiXCR, listing each CDR3 protein once. Altogether 150,000 to 200,000 distinct CDR3 sequences are present, 47% being singletons, with the ten largest covering roughly 1.2%. Overall study results and limits: No significant patient-versus-control difference appeared in CD8+ Simpson's diversity.

It was patients with CD8+CD57+ cell expansion by flow cytometry who were chosen for sequencing. Severe acquired aplastic anemia was the diagnosis recorded for all patients. Patients were therapy-naive when their blood was sampled. For this clonotype: Its specificity is unknown.

Sample: sorted CD4+, CD8+, or CD8+CD57+ T cells (not recorded which) from PBMCs. This TCR was sampled from a human donor with aplastic anemia.

The chain's CDR3 is CSVLGDLGGYNEQFF. The DNA for the CDR3 is TGCAGCGTCCTCGGGGATCTGGGGGGGTACAATGAGCAGTTCTTC. The rearrangement uses TRBV29-1 and TRBJ2-1; 7 bases agree with TRBD2. CDR1 is SQVTM, CDR2 ANQGSEA, per germline. V lost 6 bases to trimming and J lost 4 bases; unmatched junction nucleotides: 12. The CDR3 contains 15 residues.